This is a list of T cell receptor beta chains from one sample in a study of T cells after yellow fever vaccination. TCRdb reprocessed the 5' RACE reads with MiXCR, giving one entry per CDR3 protein. The profile shows 250,000 or so distinct CDR3 sequences, 3.6% of them singletons. Sequenced material: PBMCs, taken 15 days after the yellow fever booster vaccination. These receptors originate from a young man who received the YFV17D yellow fever vaccine. Both conserved end residues are part of each CDR3. The D gene is left open where the match is weak. Clone size is given for some rows only: seen once, a few or many times, or a class if the clone is expanded.

CDR3 protein	CDR3 DNA	J gene	V gene	clone size	D gene
CASSQAFPGSNQPQHF	TGCGCCAGCAGCCAAGCCTTCCCCGGGAGCAATCAGCCCCAGCATTTT	TRBJ1-5	TRBV4-1	many	NA
CSARVFKQGTGNSPLHF	TGCAGTGCTCGAGTATTTAAACAGGGGACTGGCAATTCACCCCTCCACTTT	TRBJ1-6	TRBV20-1	many	TRBD1
CASSQEDWQLNTEAFF	TGTGCCAGCAGCCAAGAAGATTGGCAGTTGAACACTGAAGCTTTCTTT	TRBJ1-1	TRBV14	many	NA
CASSQGDVETQYF	TGCGCCAGCAGCCAAGGTGACGTAGAGACCCAGTACTTC	TRBJ2-5	TRBV4-1	many	NA
CASSQELGTGAGYGYTF	TGCGCCAGCAGCCAAGAATTGGGGACAGGGGCCGGCTATGGCTACACCTTC	TRBJ1-2	TRBV4-3	few	TRBD1
CASSPDGPPLYGYTF	TGCGCCAGCAGCCCGGACGGTCCCCCGCTCTATGGCTACACCTTC	TRBJ1-2	TRBV5-1	many	NA
CASSFKTSNTGELFF	TGTGCCAGCAGCTTTAAGACATCAAACACCGGGGAGCTGTTTTTT	TRBJ2-2	TRBV12-1	few	NA
CASSSRGSYEQYF	TGCGCCAGCAGCTCACGGGGGTCCTACGAGCAGTACTTC	TRBJ2-7	TRBV5-1	many	NA
CASRTVSNQPQHF	TGTGCCAGCCGGACAGTTAGCAATCAGCCCCAGCATTTT	TRBJ1-5	TRBV2	many	NA
CASSLSGLHYEQYF	TGTGCCAGCAGCCTTTCGGGACTCCACTACGAGCAGTACTTC	TRBJ2-7	TRBV11-2	many	NA
CASSSRQWGTDTQYF	TGTGCCAGCAGTTCACGACAGTGGGGCACAGATACGCAGTATTTT	TRBJ2-3	TRBV2	many	NA
CASSPLLDRAIVKLFF	TGCGCCAGCAGCCCACTGTTGGACAGGGCGATTGTAAAACTGTTTTTT	TRBJ1-4	TRBV4-1	many	TRBD1
CASSFSGSQPQHF	TGTGCCAGCAGCTTCTCCGGGAGTCAGCCCCAGCATTTT	TRBJ1-5	TRBV7-2	many	NA
CASSLTGTAYGYTF	TGTGCCAGCAGCCTAACCGGGACAGCCTATGGCTACACCTTC	TRBJ1-2	TRBV7-2	many	TRBD1
CASSLERGRIGGELFF	TGCGCCAGCAGCTTGGAAAGGGGGCGAATCGGCGGGGAGCTGTTTTTT	TRBJ2-2	TRBV5-1	many	TRBD1
CASSLRRPGTDTQYF	TGTGCCAGCAGTTTAAGGCGACCGGGCACAGATACGCAGTATTTT	TRBJ2-3	TRBV28	NA	NA
CASSQDSHNEKLFF	TGTGCCAGCAGCCAAGACAGTCACAATGAAAAACTGTTTTTT	TRBJ1-4	TRBV14	many	NA
CASTRVWSGMNTEAFF	TGTGCCAGCACCCGGGTGTGGTCAGGGATGAACACTGAAGCTTTCTTT	TRBJ1-1	TRBV5-5	many	NA
CASSVAPGQGYSNTEAFF	TGTGCCAGCAGCGTAGCTCCAGGACAGGGGTATTCGAACACTGAAGCTTTCTTT	TRBJ1-1	TRBV9	many	TRBD1
CASTGRSYGYTF	TGTGCCAGCACCGGACGGAGCTATGGCTACACCTTC	TRBJ1-2	TRBV11-2	many	NA
CASNQLAGGPGGEQFF	TGTGCCAGCAACCAACTAGCGGGGGGGCCGGGTGGTGAGCAGTTCTTC	TRBJ2-1	TRBV3-1	few	TRBD2
CASRAGTSGYNEQFF	TGTGCCAGCAGAGCAGGGACTAGCGGATACAATGAGCAGTTCTTC	TRBJ2-1	TRBV7-3	many	TRBD2
CASSKAGTEETQYF	TGTGCCAGCAGTAAAGCCGGGACAGAAGAGACCCAGTACTTC	TRBJ2-5	TRBV6-5	many	TRBD1